What follows is one TCR beta chain and its context. A much larger clone lies a single base off, so this may be a read error. The second PCR ran about 6 to 12 cycles with a sample-barcoded 5' primer and J-beta primers. TCRdb passed the 5' RACE reads through MiXCR, listing each CDR3 protein once. The sample yields around 1,700,000 distinct CDR3 sequences, under 30% seen once. The germline V gene encodes CDR1 SEHNR and CDR2 FQNEAQ (reference sequence). The CDR3 spans 15 residues. This sample is drawn from a study of blood T cells in healthy people across ages. V usage is TRBV7-9 and J usage is TRBJ2-5, with 12 bases fitting TRBD2. The sequence was obtained from a woman under 40 in good health. Sample: blood. The CDR3 DNA follows: TGTGCCGGCAGCTTTCCGGGACTAGCGGGCTCGAAGCAGTACTTC. Its protein product is CAGSFPGLAGSKQYF.